The TCR beta chain described here comes from a study of STAT3 mutations in large granular lymphocyte leukemia. Across the study: Among longitudinally sequenced T-LGLL patients, roughly half had canonical activating STAT3 mutations detected. Study-wide points: In T-cell large granular lymphocyte leukemia, about half of patients showed multiple immunodominant subclonotypes. Variable sampling intervals and differing treatment regimens complicated linking therapy response to TCR clonal burden changes. TCR clonotype switching after therapy occurred in about 35% of the 18 patients.

Assay: immunoSEQ multiplex PCR; the TCRdb copy retains only in-frame clones and omits some. The sample carries over 30,000 clones, approximately 90% recorded once. The length of the CDR3 is 17 residues. The ends were cut back, 6 bases at V and 0 bases at J, with 19 bases in the middle. Looked up from germline, CDR1 is MNHEY and CDR2 is SMNVEV (reference sequence). As for this clone: Its antigen is as yet unknown.

The rearrangement links TRBV27 to TRBJ2-3, with D possibly TRBD2 on 6 matching bases. The source material was PBMCs. This clonotype was obtained from a human donor with T large granular lymphocyte leukemia. Some clones in this sample may be carry-over from other donors' samples. This CDR3 reads CASSPTPSGLSTDTQYF. As DNA, the CDR3 is TGTGCCAGCAGCCCCACCCCGAGCGGGCTAAGCACAGATACGCAGTATTTT.